The TCR beta chain described here comes from a study of CD8+CD57+ T cells in acquired aplastic anemia. Germline V gives CDR1 SGHVS, CDR2 FQNEAQ. The CDR3 length is 15 residues. Remarks on this clonotype: The antigen is not known. One end of the junction varies from germline; a read error may be responsible.

In patients chosen for sequencing, flow cytometry had shown CD8+CD57+ cell expansion. According to the study, genomic DNA was the template for TCR beta VDJ and CDR3 profiling. TCRdb recomputed calls from the reads with MiXCR, one row per CDR3 protein. The repertoire holds a few hundred thousand distinct CDR3 sequences, with about 80% as singletons. Study outcomes and limitations: In CD8+ cells, Simpson's diversity showed no significant difference between patients and controls. Fewer than 35 CD8+ CDR3 sequences occurred in both the patients and the controls.

The sample consisted of sorted CD4+, CD8+, or CD8+CD57+ T cells (not recorded which) from PBMCs. The sequence derives from a human donor with aplastic anemia. The V and J genes are TRBV7-8 and TRBJ1-2; D unresolved. The DNA for the CDR3 is TGTGCCAGCAGCTTAGCGCGAGGGCGCAGCTATGACTACACCTTC. This encodes CASSLARGRSYDYTF.